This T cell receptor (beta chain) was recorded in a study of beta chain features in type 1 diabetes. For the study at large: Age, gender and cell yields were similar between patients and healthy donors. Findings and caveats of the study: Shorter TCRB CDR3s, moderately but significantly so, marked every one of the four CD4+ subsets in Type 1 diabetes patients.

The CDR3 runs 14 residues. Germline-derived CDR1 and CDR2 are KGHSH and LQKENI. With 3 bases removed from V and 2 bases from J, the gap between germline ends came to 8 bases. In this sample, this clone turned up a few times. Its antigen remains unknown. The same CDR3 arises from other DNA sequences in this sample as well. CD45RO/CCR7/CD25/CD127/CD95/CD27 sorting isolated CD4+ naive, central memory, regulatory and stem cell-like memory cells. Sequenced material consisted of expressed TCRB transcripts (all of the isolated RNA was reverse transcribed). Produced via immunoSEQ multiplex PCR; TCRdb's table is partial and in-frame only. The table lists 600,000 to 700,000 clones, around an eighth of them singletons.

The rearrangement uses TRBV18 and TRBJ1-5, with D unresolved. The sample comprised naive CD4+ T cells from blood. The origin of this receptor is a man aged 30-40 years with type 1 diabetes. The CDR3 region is CASSPQEGNQPQHF. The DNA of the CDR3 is TGTGCCAGCTCACCCCAGGAGGGCAATCAGCCCCAGCATTTT. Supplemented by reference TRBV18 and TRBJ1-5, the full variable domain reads NAGVMQNPRHLVRRRGQEARLRCSPMKGHSHVYWYRQLPEEGLKFMVYLQKENIIDESGMPKERFSAEFPKEGPSILRIQQVVRGDSAAYFCASSPQEGNQPQHFGDGTRLSIL.